This T cell receptor (beta chain) was identified in a study of T cells after yellow fever vaccination. Generation of TCR cDNA used 5'RACE template switching (which added a universal primer site and UMIs). In TCRdb, the 5' RACE reads were re-called with MiXCR into one record per CDR3 protein. The sample carries about 170,000 distinct CDR3 sequences, approximately 11% recorded once. A word on this clonotype: The antigen is not known.

The study's findings and limits: Most primary-vaccination clones recurred post-booster (roughly 96% CD4, around 90% CD8).

The specimen was CD8+ T cells sorted from PBMCs, collected 15 days after the yellow fever booster vaccination. This TCR was recovered from a man younger than 30 who received the YFV17D yellow fever vaccine.

CDR3 residues: CASSSILTGTAGNQPQHF. CDR3 in DNA: TGTGCCAGCAGTTCCATATTAACCGGGACAGCAGGCAATCAGCCCCAGCATTTT. The genes are TRBV12-3 or TRBV12-4 and TRBJ1-5; 7 bases align to TRBD1. The J segment lost 2 bases and the V segment lost 4 bases, leaving 14 bases of the junction unmatched. The CDR3 runs 18 residues.